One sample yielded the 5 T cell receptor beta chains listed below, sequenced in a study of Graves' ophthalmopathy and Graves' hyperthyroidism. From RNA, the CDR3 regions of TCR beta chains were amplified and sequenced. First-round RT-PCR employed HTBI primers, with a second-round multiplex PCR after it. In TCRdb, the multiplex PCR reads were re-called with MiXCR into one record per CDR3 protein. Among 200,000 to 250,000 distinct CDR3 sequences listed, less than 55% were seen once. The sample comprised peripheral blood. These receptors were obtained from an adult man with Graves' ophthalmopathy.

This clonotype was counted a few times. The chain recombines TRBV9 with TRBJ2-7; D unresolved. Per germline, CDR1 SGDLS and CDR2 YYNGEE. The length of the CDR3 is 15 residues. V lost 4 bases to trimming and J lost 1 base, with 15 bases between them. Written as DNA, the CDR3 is TGTGCCAGCAGCCCCCAGGCCTCGTTTTCCTACGAGCAGTACTTC. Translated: CASSPQASFSYEQYF. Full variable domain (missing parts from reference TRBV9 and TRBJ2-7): DSGVTQTPKHLITATGQRVTLRCSPRSGDLSVYWYQQSLDQGLQFLIQYYNGEERAKGNILERFSAQQFPDLHSELNLSSLELGDSALYFCASSPQASFSYEQYFGPGTRLTVT.

CDR3 protein: CASSSRTSPFGDEQYF. The CDR3 nucleotides are TGTGCCAGCAGTTCCCGGACTAGCCCCTTCGGGGACGAGCAGTACTTC. The chain joins TRBV27 to TRBJ2-7, with 8 bases identical to TRBD2. The CDR3 sequence is 16 residues long. From germline, CDR1 is MNHEY and CDR2 SMNVEV (reference sequence). V was pared by 4 bases and J by 5 bases, with 13 bases of the junction left unmatched.

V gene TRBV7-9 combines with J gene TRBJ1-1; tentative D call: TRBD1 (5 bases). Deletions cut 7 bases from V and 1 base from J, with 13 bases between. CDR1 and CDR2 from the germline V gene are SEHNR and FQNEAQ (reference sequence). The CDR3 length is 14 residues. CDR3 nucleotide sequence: TGTGCCAGCACCCCTTTCGGGGGGAACACTGAAGCTTTCTTT. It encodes CASTPFGGNTEAFF.

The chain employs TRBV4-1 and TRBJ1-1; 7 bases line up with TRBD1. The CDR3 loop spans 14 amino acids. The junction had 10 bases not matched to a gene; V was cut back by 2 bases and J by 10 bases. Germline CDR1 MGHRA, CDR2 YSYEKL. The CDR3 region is CASSQPADRKGAFF. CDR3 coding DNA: TGCGCCAGCAGCCAACCAGCGGACAGGAAGGGAGCTTTCTTT.

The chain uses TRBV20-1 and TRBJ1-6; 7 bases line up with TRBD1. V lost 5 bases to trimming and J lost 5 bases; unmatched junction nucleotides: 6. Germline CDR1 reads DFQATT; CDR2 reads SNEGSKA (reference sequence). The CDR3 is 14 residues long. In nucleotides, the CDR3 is TGCAGTGCTCCGAATCAGGGGGATAATTCACCCCTCCACTTT. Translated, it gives CSAPNQGDNSPLHF.